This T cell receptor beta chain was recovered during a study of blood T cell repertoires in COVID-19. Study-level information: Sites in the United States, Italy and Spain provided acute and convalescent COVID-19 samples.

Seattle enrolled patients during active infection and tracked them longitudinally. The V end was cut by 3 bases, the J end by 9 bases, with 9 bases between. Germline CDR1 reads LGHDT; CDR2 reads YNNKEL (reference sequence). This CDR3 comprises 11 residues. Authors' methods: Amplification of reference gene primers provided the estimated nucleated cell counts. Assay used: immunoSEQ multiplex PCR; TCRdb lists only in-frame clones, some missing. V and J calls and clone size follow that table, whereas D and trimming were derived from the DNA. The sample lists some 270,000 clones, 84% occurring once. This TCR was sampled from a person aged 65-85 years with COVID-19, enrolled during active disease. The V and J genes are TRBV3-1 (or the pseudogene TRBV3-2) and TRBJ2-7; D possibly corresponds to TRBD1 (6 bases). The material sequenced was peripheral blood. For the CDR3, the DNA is TGTGCCAGCAGCCAGGCAGGGGCGCAGTACTTC. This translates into CASSQAGAQYF.